Listed below are T cell receptor beta chains from one sample, sequenced in a study of PD-1 blockade in classical Hodgkin lymphoma. Method: immunoSEQ multiplex PCR; TCRdb's copy keeps in-frame clones and lacks some. The sample records some 62,000 clones, approximately 88% being singletons. Sequencing was performed on peripheral blood mononuclear cells (PBMCs), taken at baseline. These receptors were obtained from a human donor with classical Hodgkin lymphoma. Each CDR3 is given without its conserved first and last residue. Size is omitted from some rows. Given values are once, few, many or a class for expanded clones.

cdr3_aa | clone_size | j_call | cdr3_length | v_call
ASSSMAGEQY | NA | TRBJ2-7 | 10 | TRBV5-5
ASSADTYTQY | NA | TRBJ2-3 | 10 | TRBV7-2
ASSLDLTHSYEQY | NA | TRBJ2-7 | 13 | TRBV7-7
ASSDTTGAYSYEQY | NA | TRBJ2-7 | 14 | TRBV2
ASSLEIPPNEQF | NA | TRBJ2-1 | 12 | TRBV5-5
ASSPAGGPEEQY | once | TRBJ2-7 | 12 | TRBV4-1
ASSPRNPLRVSGNTIY | NA | TRBJ1-3 | 16 | TRBV19
ASSRDPRSGDTQY | NA | TRBJ2-3 | 13 | TRBV5-5
ASSVGQGNVPYEQY | NA | TRBJ2-7 | 14 | TRBV9
ASGEDGREQF | NA | TRBJ2-1 | 10 | TRBV12-5
ASSLSGGAWETQY | NA | TRBJ2-5 | 13 | TRBV5-6
ASTVEGHQNTEAF | NA | TRBJ1-1 | 13 | TRBV19
ASSLRPGTTNVENTDTQY | NA | TRBJ2-3 | 18 | TRBV7-8
ASSLATQGEGTEAF | few | TRBJ1-1 | 14 | TRBV5-5